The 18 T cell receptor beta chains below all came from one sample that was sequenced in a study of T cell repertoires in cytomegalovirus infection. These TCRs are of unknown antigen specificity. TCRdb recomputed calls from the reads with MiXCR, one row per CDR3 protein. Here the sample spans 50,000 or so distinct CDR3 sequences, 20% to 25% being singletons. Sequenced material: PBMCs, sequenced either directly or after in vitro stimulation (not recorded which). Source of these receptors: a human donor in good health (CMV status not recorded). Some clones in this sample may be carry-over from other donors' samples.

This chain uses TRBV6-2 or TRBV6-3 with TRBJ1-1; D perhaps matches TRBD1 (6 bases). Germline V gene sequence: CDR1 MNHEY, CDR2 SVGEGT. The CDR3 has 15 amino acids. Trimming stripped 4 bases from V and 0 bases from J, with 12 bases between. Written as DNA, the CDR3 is TGTGCCAGCAGTTTACACGGACAGTTGAACACTGAAGCTTTCTTT. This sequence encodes CASSLHGQLNTEAFF.

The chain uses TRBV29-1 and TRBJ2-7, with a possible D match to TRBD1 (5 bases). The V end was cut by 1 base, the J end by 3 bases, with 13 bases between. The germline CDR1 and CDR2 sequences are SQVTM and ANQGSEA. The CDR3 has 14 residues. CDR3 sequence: CSVEGEAGNYEQYF. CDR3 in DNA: TGCAGCGTTGAAGGCGAAGCAGGGAACTACGAGCAGTACTTC.

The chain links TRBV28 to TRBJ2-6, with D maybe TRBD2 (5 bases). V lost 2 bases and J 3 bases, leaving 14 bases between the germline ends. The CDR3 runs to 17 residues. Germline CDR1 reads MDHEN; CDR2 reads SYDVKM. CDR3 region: CASSLGIRGGGANVLTF. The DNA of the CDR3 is TGTGCCAGCAGTTTAGGGATTCGGGGTGGTGGGGCCAACGTCCTGACTTTC.

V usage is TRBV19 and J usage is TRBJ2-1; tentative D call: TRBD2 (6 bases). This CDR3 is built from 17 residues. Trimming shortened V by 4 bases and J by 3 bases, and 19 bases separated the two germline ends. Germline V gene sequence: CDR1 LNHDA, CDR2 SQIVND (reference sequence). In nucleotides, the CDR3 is TGTGCCAGTAGTACCCAAGTCTCGTCGGACTACTACAATGAGCAGTTCTTC. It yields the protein CASSTQVSSDYYNEQFF.

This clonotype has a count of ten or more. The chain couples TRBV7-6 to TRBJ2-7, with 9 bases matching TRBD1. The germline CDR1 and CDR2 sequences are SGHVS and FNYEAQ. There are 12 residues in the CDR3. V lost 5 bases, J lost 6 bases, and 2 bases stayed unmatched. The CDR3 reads CASSQTGGEQYF. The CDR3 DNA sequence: TGTGCCAGCAGCCAGACAGGGGGCGAGCAGTACTTC.

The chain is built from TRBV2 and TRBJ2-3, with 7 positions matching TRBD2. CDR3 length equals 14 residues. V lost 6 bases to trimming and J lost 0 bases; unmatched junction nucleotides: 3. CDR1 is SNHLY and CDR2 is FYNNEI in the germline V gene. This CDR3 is CASRREPSTDTQYF. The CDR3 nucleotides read TGTGCCAGCAGGCGGGAGCCGAGCACAGATACGCAGTATTTT.

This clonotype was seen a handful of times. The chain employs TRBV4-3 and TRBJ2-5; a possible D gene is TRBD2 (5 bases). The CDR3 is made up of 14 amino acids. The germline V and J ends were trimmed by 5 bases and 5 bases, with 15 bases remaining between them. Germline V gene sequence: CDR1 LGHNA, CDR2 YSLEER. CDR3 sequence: CASSFPTRTETQYF. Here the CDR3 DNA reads TGCGCCAGCAGCTTCCCAACTAGAACCGAGACCCAGTACTTC.

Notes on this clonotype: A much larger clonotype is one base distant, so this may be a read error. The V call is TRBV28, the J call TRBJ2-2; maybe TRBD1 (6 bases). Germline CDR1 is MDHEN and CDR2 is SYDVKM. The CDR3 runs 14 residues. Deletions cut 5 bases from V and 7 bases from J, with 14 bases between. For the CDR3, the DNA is TGTGCCAGCAGTCTTCAGGGGTCAGGCGGGGAGCTGTTTTTT. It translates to CASSLQGSGGELFF.

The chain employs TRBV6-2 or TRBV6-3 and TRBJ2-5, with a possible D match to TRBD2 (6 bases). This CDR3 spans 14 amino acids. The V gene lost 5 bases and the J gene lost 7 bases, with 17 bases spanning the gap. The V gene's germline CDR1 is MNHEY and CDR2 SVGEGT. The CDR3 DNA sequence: TGTGCCAGCAGTCAACCGGGACTTGCGGGGACCCAGTACTTC. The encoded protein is CASSQPGLAGTQYF.

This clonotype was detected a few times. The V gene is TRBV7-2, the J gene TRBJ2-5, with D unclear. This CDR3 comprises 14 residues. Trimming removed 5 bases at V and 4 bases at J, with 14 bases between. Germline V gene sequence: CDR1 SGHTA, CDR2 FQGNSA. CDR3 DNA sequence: TGTGCCAGCAGCAGCACCTCTACCAGAGAGACCCAGTACTTC. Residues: CASSSTSTRETQYF.

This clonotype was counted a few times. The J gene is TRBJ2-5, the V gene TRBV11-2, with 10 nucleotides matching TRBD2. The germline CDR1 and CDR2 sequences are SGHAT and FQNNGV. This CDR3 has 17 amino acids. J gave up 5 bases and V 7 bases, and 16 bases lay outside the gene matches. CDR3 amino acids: CASTFTGASGRSETQYF. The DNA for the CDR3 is TGTGCCAGCACTTTCACGGGGGCTAGCGGGAGATCGGAGACCCAGTACTTC.

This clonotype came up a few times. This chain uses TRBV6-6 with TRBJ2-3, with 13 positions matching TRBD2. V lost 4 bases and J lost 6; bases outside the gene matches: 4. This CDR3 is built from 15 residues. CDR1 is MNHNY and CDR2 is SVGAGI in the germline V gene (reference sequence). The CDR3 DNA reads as TGTGCCAGCAGTTCGACTAGCGGGGGGCGGGATACGCAGTATTTT. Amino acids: CASSSTSGGRDTQYF.

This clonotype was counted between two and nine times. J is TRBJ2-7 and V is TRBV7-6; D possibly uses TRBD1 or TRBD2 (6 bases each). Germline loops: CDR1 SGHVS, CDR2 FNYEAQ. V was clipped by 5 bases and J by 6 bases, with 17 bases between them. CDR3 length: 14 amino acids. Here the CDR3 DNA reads TGTGCCAGCAGCAGGGACACCGGAGGGAGCGAGCAGTACTTC. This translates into CASSRDTGGSEQYF.

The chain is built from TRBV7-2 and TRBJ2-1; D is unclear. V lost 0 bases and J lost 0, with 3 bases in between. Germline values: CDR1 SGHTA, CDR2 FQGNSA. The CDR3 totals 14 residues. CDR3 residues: CASSLAVSYNEQFF. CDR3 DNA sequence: TGTGCCAGCAGCTTAGCGGTCTCCTACAATGAGCAGTTCTTC.

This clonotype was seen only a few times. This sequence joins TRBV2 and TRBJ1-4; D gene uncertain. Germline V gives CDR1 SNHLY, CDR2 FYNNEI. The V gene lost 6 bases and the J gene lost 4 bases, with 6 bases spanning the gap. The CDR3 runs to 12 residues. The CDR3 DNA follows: TGTGCCAGCAGCGTTAATAATGAAAAACTGTTTTTT. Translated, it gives CASSVNNEKLFF. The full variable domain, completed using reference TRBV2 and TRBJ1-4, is EPEVTQTPSHQVTQMGQEVILRCVPISNHLYFYWYRQILGQKVEFLVSFYNNEISEKSEIFDDQFSVERPDGSNFTLKIRSTKLEDSAMYFCASSVNNEKLFFGSGTQLSVL.

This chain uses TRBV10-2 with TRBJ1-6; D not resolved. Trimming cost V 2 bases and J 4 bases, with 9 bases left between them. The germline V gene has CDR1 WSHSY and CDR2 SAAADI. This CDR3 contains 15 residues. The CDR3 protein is CASSEPPRYNSPLHF. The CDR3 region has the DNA TGCGCCAGCAGTGAGCCCCCTAGATATAATTCACCCCTCCACTTT.

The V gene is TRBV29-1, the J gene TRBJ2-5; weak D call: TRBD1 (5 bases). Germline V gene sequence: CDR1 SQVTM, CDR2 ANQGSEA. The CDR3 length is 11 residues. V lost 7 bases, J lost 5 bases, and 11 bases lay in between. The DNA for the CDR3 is TGCAGCGGGGGCTCGGCGGAGACCCAGTACTTC. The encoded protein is CSGGSAETQYF.

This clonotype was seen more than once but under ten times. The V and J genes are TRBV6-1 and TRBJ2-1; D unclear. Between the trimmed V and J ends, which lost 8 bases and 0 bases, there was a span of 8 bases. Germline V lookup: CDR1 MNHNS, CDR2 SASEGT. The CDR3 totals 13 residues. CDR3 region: CASVWSSYNEQFF. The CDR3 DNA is TGTGCCAGCGTTTGGAGCTCCTACAATGAGCAGTTCTTC.